The TCR beta chain under discussion was sequenced for a study of OX40 agonist ivuxolimab in advanced cancers. On the study more broadly: Of the participants, around 39% had some prior anti-PD-1, anti-PD-L1 or anti-CTLA-4 therapy, which was allowed.

Unmatched junction bases numbered 6, after V lost 1 base and J lost 7 bases. Germline V gives CDR1 SQVTM, CDR2 ANQGSEA. The CDR3 has 13 amino acids. TCRdb's copy holds only in-frame clones and misses some; the assay was immunoSEQ multiplex PCR. The sample has 60,000 or so clones, around 90% seen once. The receptor was derived from an adult with an advanced solid tumor such as melanoma, head and neck, liver or kidney cancer. The J gene is TRBJ1-2, the V gene TRBV29-1; 7 positions match TRBD1. The source was CD4+ or CD8+ T cells sorted from blood, collected in a trial of the OX40 agonist ivuxolimab. DNA of the CDR3: TGCAGCGTTGAAGTTACAGGGGCTGGTGGCTACACCTTC. This gives the protein CSVEVTGAGGYTF.